This T cell receptor beta chain comes out of a study of cytomegalovirus exposure and HLA in healthy donors. General study results and limits: An analysis done earlier found most TCR beta V segments productive about 90% or about 30% of the time. Presence/absence results assume similar sequencing depth per donor, which may not hold.

Unmatched junction bases numbered 10, after V lost 8 bases and J lost 5 bases. The CDR3 consists of 14 residues. The V gene's germline CDR1 is MDHEN and CDR2 SYDVKM. In regard to this clone: What it binds is unknown.

The PCR ran on 60 Vbeta and 13 Jbeta primers. Here immunoSEQ multiplex PCR was the method, and the copy in TCRdb shows in-frame clones only, minus some. Its listing shows tens of thousands of clones. The clonotype originates from a man aged 35 to 55 in good health and CMV-seronegative. The sequenced material came from PBMCs. The chain recombines TRBV28 with TRBJ2-7; 9 positions agree with TRBD2. As DNA, the CDR3 is TGTGCCAGCCTCAAAGGCGGGGGGGCCCACGAGCAGTACTTC. As protein: CASLKGGGAHEQYF. The whole variable domain, remainder taken from reference TRBV28 and TRBJ2-7, is DVKVTQSSRYLVKRTGEKVFLECVQDMDHENMFWYRQDPGLGLRLIYFSYDVKMKEKGDIPEGYSVSREKKERFSLILESASTNQTSMYLCASLKGGGAHEQYFGPGTRLTVT.